This TCR beta chain was sequenced during a study of cytomegalovirus exposure and HLA in healthy donors. This clone showed up just a few times. It was healthy bone marrow donors who served as donors. The CDR3 covers 14 residues. Germline V CDR1 and CDR2: MDHEN, SYDVKM. Trimming took 7 bases from V and 7 from J; bases not matched to a gene: 7. PCR amplification relied on 60 Vbeta primers (plus 13 Jbeta primers). Here immunoSEQ multiplex PCR was the method, and the copy in TCRdb shows in-frame clones only, minus some. The table has fewer than 150,000 clones, about 69% seen once. Material: PBMCs. This chain links TRBV28 with TRBJ1-2; 12 bases map to TRBD1. The TCR comes from a man aged 25 to 45 in good health and CMV-seronegative. In DNA form, the CDR3 reads TGTGCCAGCACCGGGGACAGGGGGCGGGTTGGCTACACCTTC. This translates into CASTGDRGRVGYTF.